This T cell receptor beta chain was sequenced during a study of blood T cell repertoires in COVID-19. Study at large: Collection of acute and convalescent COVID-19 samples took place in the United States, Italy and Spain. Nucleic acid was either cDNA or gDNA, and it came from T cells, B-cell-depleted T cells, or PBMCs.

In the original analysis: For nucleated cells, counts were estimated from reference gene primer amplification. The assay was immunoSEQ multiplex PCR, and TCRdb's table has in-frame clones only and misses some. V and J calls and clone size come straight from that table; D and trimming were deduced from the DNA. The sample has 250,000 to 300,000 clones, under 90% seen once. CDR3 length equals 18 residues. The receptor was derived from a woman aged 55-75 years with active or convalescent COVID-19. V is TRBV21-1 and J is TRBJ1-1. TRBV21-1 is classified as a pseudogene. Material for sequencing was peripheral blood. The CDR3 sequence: CASSKDVRTKWEGTEAFF. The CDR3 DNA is TGTGCCAGCAGCAAAGATGTGAGGACCAAGTGGGAGGGGACTGAAGCTTTCTTT.